This T cell receptor (beta chain) was recorded in a study of CD8 T cell repertoires and HIV-1 epitope variants. Overall study: Separate wells received one of Twenty-five Gag or Nef variant peptides. 1M T cells were kept uncultured as a baseline. Epitopes were three Gag families plus Nef HW9 and YT9. Findings and caveats of the study: Most of the nine antigen-specific clonotypes appeared cross-reactive to autologous or escape variants.

Method: immunoSEQ multiplex PCR; TCRdb's copy keeps in-frame clones and lacks some. The data contain approximately 4,500 clones, around 71% of them singletons. The CDR3 contains 16 residues. The V gene's germline CDR1 is MNHEY and CDR2 SMNVEV (reference sequence). Trimming shortened V by 0 bases and J by 0 bases, and 12 bases separated the two germline ends. In its sample, this clone ranks as large. The antigen is not known. The sequenced sample was cultured CD8+ T cells derived from PBMCs. This chain links TRBV27 with TRBJ2-7; D may correspond to TRBD1 or TRBD2 (5 bases each). This TCR came from a male donor with HIV. CDR3 in DNA: TGTGCCAGCAGTTTATCGGTTGGGACGTACTCCTACGAGCAGTACTTC. Residues: CASSLSVGTYSYEQYF.